The 11 T cell receptor beta chains below come from one sample, sequenced in a study of T-cell reconstitution after alpha-beta-depleted transplantation in children (dated by TCRdb to 2015 to 2016). The library was obtained by PCR. Sequencing took place on an Illumina HiSeq 2500. Molecular barcoding was employed in the preparation of TCR libraries, with unique molecular identifiers being used to normalize TCRbeta repertoire quantification. Through fastp at Q25 and MiXCR, TCRdb rebuilt clones from the public reads, retaining in-frame beta chains. Each entry merges the rows of one CDR3 protein and shows their most common DNA and genes. The sample table holds 80,000 to 95,000 distinct CDR3 sequences, of which 7% to 10% were seen once. 6.9% of the sample is in the top ten clones. The sample was PBMCs from the stem cell graft donor, taken from the stem cell graft. These receptors came from a human donor who donated a stem cell graft to a child with congenital amegakaryocytic thrombocytopenia.

This clonotype was found many times. The genes are TRBV20-1 and TRBJ2-1; 8 bases are shared with TRBD2. Looked up from germline, CDR1 is DFQATT and CDR2 is SNEGSKA (reference sequence). The CDR3 loop spans 15 amino acids. The V and J ends lost 5 bases and 2 bases, in that order; junction bases with no gene match: 8. The CDR3 is CSAPAGREAYNEQFF. CDR3 bases: TGCAGTGCTCCAGCGGGGCGGGAGGCCTACAATGAGCAGTTCTTC.

This clonotype was observed a handful of times. This sequence joins TRBV30 and TRBJ2-2; either TRBD1 or TRBD2 may fit D (5 bases each). Looked up from germline, CDR1 is GTSNPN and CDR2 is SVGIG (reference sequence). This CDR3 contains 13 residues. Trimming removed 3 bases from V and 6 bases from J, with 11 bases in between. In DNA form, the CDR3 reads TGTGCCTGGAGGCATGGGACGGCCGGGGAGCTGTTTTTT. It is translated as CAWRHGTAGELFF.

This clonotype was seen many times. The chain combines TRBV7-2 with TRBJ2-3; D is uncertain. V lost 6 bases and J 6 bases, leaving 19 bases between the germline ends. CDR3 length: 15 residues. From germline, CDR1 is SGHTA and CDR2 FQGNSA. The CDR3 is CASSWGTTGSDTQYF. The CDR3 DNA reads TGTGCCAGCAGTTGGGGAACCACCGGGTCGGATACGCAGTATTTT.

In this sample, this clonotype turned up many times. The chain uses TRBV5-1 and TRBJ2-7; D tentatively fits TRBD1 or TRBD2 (5 bases each). CDR1 SGHRS and CDR2 YFSETQ come from the germline V gene. CDR3 size: 11 residues. The V and J ends lost 4 bases and 6 bases respectively, with 8 bases between them. CDR3 coding DNA: TGCGCCAGCAGCGGGGACGCCGAGCAGTACTTC. Its protein is CASSGDAEQYF.

This clonotype was recorded many times. The gene calls are TRBV6-5 and TRBJ2-1; 8 nucleotides agree with TRBD1. Germline loops: CDR1 MNHEY, CDR2 SVGAGI. V was pared by 6 bases and J by 0 bases, with 7 bases of the junction left unmatched. The CDR3 is made up of 16 amino acids. CDR3 protein: CASRSRGLSSYNEQFF. DNA for the CDR3: TGTGCCAGCAGATCCAGGGGGCTTAGCTCCTACAATGAGCAGTTCTTC.

This clonotype was recorded many times. The chain uses TRBV28 and TRBJ2-7; D might be TRBD2 (6 bases). The V end was cut by 5 bases, the J end by 6 bases, with 20 bases between. Germline values: CDR1 MDHEN, CDR2 SYDVKM. The CDR3 loop spans 15 amino acids. The CDR3, as DNA: TGTGCCAGCAGTCGATCAGCTGGGGGACTGGGCGAGCAGTACTTC. This sequence encodes CASSRSAGGLGEQYF.

This clonotype was seen many times. This CDR3 reads CATSDLRWGLETQYF. CDR3 bases: TGTGCCACCAGTGATTTGAGGTGGGGGCTGGAGACCCAGTACTTC. The chain couples TRBV24-1 to TRBJ2-5; D might be TRBD1 (6 bases). This CDR3 comprises 15 residues. Trimming stripped 0 bases from V and 5 bases from J, with 12 bases between. CDR1 is KGHDR, CDR2 SFDVKD, per germline.

This chain connects TRBV7-8 to TRBJ2-1; TRBD2 agrees at 11 bases. The germline CDR1 and CDR2 sequences are SGHVS and FQNEAQ. Trimming cost V 0 bases and J 7 bases; bases outside gene matches: 14. This CDR3 has 19 residues. Here the CDR3 DNA reads TGTGCCAGCAGCTTAGCTCTAGCGGGAGGACCCGAACGGTTAAATGAGCAGTTCTTC. Residues: CASSLALAGGPERLNEQFF.

At least ten counts were recorded for this clonotype. The chain joins TRBV9 to TRBJ2-7; the D is unclear. Germline values: CDR1 SGDLS, CDR2 YYNGEE. Trimming removed 4 bases from V and 0 bases from J, with 17 bases in between. CDR3 length equals 16 residues. The DNA of the CDR3 is TGTGCCAGCAGCCGATCCTGGGGATTTGACTCCTACGAGCAGTACTTC. Residues: CASSRSWGFDSYEQYF.

This clonotype showed up many times. The CDR3 loop is CASSPHASGAYNEQFF. The CDR3 DNA is TGTGCCAGCAGTCCCCATGCTAGCGGGGCATACAATGAGCAGTTCTTC. The rearrangement uses TRBV12-3 or TRBV12-4 and TRBJ2-1; 9 nucleotides match TRBD2. This CDR3 spans 16 amino acids. Trimming cost V 5 bases and J 4 bases; bases outside gene matches: 9.

There are many counts of this clonotype. The chain recombines TRBV7-9 with TRBJ1-6; unclear D gene. V was pared by 0 bases and J by 6 bases, with 9 bases between. The CDR3 is 15 amino acids. Per the germline V gene, CDR1 is SEHNR and CDR2 is FQNEAQ (reference sequence). The CDR3 is CASSLAIGLNSPLHF. Here the CDR3 DNA reads TGTGCCAGCAGCTTAGCGATCGGTCTTAATTCACCCCTCCACTTT.